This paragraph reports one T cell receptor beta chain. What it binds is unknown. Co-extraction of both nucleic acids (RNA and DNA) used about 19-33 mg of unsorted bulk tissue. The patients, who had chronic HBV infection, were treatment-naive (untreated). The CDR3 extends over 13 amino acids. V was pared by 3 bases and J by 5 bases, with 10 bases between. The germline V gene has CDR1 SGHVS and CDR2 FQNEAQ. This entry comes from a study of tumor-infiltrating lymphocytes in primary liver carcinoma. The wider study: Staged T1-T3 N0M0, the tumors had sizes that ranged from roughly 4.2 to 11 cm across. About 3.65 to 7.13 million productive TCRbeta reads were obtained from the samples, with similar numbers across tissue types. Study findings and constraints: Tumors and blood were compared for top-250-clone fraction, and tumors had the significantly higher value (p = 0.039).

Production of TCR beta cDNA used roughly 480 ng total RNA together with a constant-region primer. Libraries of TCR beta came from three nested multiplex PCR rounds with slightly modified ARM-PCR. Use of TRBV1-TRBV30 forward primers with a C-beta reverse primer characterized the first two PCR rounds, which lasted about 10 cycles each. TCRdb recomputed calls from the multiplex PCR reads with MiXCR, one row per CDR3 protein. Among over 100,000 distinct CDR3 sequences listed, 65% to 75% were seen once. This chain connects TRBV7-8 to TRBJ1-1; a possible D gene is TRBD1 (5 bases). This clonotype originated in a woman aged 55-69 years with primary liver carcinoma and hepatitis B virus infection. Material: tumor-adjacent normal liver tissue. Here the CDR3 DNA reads TGTGCCAGCAGCTTTAAGGGGTTGACTGAAGCTTTCTTT. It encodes CASSFKGLTEAFF.